This T cell receptor beta chain was observed in a study of shared clonotypes between healthy human individuals. Study details: Each donor had three CD4 naive, three CD4 memory, two CD8 naive and one CD8 memory plate. Study-level points and caveats: Generation probabilities of non-shared clonotypes were lower (relative to those shared by all four donors). Sequencing depth was expected to affect clonotype sharing among donors.

Measured with immunoSEQ multiplex PCR; TCRdb has only the in-frame clones, and not every one. The sample has 1.5 million to 2.5 million clones; about 95% are singletons. CD8 cells regarded as naive lacked CD45RO, were positively chosen for CCR7, and omitted terminally differentiated effector memory CD45RA+ cells. The CDR3 sequence is 14 residues long. The V and J ends lost 0 bases and 7 bases respectively, with 11 bases between them. CDR1 and CDR2 from the germline V gene are SGHDT and YYEEEE. Comments on this clone: Its antigen is currently unknown. This same CDR3 is encoded by further DNA sequences in the sample.

This TCR derives from a man younger than 35 in good health. Sequenced sample: naive CD8+ T cells sorted from blood. The chain is built from TRBV5-6 and TRBJ1-5, with D perhaps TRBD1 (6 bases). CDR3 residues: CASSLAGGGQPQHF. CDR3 nucleotides: TGTGCCAGCAGCTTGGCGGGGGGCGGACAGCCCCAGCATTTT. Full variable domain (remainder filled in from reference TRBV5-6 and TRBJ1-5): DAGVTQSPTHLIKTRGQQVTLRCSPKSGHDTVSWYQQALGQGPQFIFQYYEEEERQRGNFPDRFSGHQFPNYSSELNVNALLLGDSALYLCASSLAGGGQPQHFGDGTRLSIL.